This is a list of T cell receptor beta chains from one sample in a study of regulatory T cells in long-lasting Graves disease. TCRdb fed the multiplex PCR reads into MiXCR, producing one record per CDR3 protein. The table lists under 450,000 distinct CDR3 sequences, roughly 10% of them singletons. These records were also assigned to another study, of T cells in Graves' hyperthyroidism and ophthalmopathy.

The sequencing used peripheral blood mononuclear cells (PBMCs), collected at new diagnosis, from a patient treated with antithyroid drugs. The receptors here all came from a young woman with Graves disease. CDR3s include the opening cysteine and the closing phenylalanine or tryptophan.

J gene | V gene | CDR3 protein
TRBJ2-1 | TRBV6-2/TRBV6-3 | CASSYHSRGQGPYNEQFF
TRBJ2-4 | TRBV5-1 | CASSHPNTEDIQYF
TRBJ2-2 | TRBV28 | CASSFEREVTGELFF
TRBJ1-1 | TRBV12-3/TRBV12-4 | CASSPYRGSDTEAFF
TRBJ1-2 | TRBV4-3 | CASSQDTIRRGYTF
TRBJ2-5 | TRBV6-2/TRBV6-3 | CASSYSGTSAETQYF
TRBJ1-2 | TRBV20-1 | CSARDPRTNYGYTF
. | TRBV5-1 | CASSLAGWDNEQFF
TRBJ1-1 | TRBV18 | CASSPGPLFEAFF
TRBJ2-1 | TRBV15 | CATSPDSYNEQFF
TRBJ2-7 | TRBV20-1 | CSARSTGTYEQYF
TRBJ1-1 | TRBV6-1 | CASSEYRWGGGRDTEAFF
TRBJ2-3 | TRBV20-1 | CSARADLGTDTQYF
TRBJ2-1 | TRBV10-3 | CAISEVGGSYNEQFF
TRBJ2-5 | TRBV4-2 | CASSPQTGGGETQYF
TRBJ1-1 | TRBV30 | CAWSEAGGTEAFF
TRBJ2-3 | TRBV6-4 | CASSDGAGDSTDTQYF
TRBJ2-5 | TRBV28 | CASRTPGEETQYF
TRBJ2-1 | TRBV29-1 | CSVVGGAWPYNEQFF
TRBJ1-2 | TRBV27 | CASSLTGATIYGYTF
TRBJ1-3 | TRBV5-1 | CASSLDFGWTGGRTIYF
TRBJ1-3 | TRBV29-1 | CSVRTAPSGNTIYF
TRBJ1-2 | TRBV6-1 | CASSLPGGRNYGYTF
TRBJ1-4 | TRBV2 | CASSEAGTGATNEKLFF
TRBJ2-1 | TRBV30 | CAGTGSYNEQFF
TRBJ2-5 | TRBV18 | CASSPGYGEETQYF
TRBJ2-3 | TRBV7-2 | CASSLGLLKTHTDTQYF
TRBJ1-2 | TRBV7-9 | CASSLGAAFRGYGYTF